This entry lists 32 T cell receptor beta chains sequenced from one sample in a study of blood T cell repertoires in COVID-19. Profiled with immunoSEQ multiplex PCR; TCRdb holds only in-frame clones, not every one. The table lists approximately 320,000 clones, around nine tenths of them singletons. Input material: peripheral blood. The receptors were sampled from a woman aged 25 to 45 with COVID-19, enrolled during active disease.

J is TRBJ1-2 and V is TRBV6-5; D is unresolved. Germline assignment: CDR1 MNHEY and CDR2 SVGAGI. V was cut by 6 bases and J by 4 bases, with 12 bases left in between. The CDR3 is 13 residues long. The CDR3 sequence is CASSSEAVYGYTF. The CDR3 nucleotides read TGTGCCAGCAGCTCCGAAGCGGTCTATGGCTACACCTTC.

The rearrangement uses TRBV7-9 and TRBJ2-3; tentatively, D is TRBD1 (5 bases). From germline, CDR1 is SEHNR and CDR2 FQNEAQ (reference sequence). This CDR3 has 17 amino acids. Trimming left V 6 bases short and J 2 bases short, with 21 bases between. CDR3 in amino acids: CASSFFGRGWPTDTQYF. The CDR3 region has the DNA TGTGCCAGCAGTTTCTTCGGAAGGGGTTGGCCCACAGATACGCAGTATTTT.

Written as DNA, the CDR3 is TGCGCCAGCAGCCAGAATGGACAGCACGAGCAGTACTTC. Translating it yields CASSQNGQHEQYF. The rearrangement joins TRBV4-1 to TRBJ2-7; the D gene is possibly TRBD1 (6 bases). With 3 bases removed from V and 5 bases from J, the gap between germline ends came to 11 bases. Per germline, CDR1 MGHRA and CDR2 YSYEKL. The CDR3 has 13 amino acids.

This sequence joins TRBV7-9 and TRBJ1-1; a weak D match, TRBD1 (6 bases). The CDR3 runs to 18 residues. V lost 4 bases to trimming and J lost 4 bases, with 25 bases between them. CDR1 and CDR2 (germline): SEHNR, FQNEAQ (reference sequence). CDR3 DNA sequence: TGTGCCAGCAGCTCCCGAAAAAACAGGGTTCTTGGGGGCACTGAAGCTTTCTTT. Its translation is CASSSRKNRVLGGTEAFF.

The chain employs TRBV11-2 and TRBJ1-4, with D hard to call. Per the germline V gene, CDR1 is SGHAT and CDR2 is FQNNGV. This CDR3 spans 13 amino acids. The V end lost 3 bases, the J end lost 8 bases, and 10 bases lay between the germline ends. CDR3 protein: CASSFSGGEKLFF. The CDR3 DNA is TGTGCCAGCAGCTTCTCGGGAGGGGAAAAACTGTTTTTT.

V gene TRBV6-5 combines with J gene TRBJ1-2, with TRBD1 identical over 9 bases. The CDR3 totals 15 residues. CDR1 is MNHEY, CDR2 SVGAGI, per germline. Unmatched junction bases numbered 10, after V lost 7 bases and J lost 4 bases. Written as DNA, the CDR3 is TGTGCCAGCATGAGATCACAGGGGGCAGGCTATGGCTACACCTTC. Translated: CASMRSQGAGYGYTF.

This chain joins TRBV24-1 and TRBJ2-4; D unresolved. CDR1 is KGHDR, CDR2 SFDVKD, per germline. The V end lost 7 bases, the J end lost 6 bases, and 9 bases lay between the germline ends. This CDR3 contains 12 residues. CDR3 sequence: CATRRRGNIQYF. The CDR3 region has the DNA TGTGCCACCAGGAGACGAGGAAACATTCAGTACTTC.

This chain joins TRBV6-1 and TRBJ2-5; no clear D gene. Deletions cut 0 bases from V and 7 bases from J, with 12 bases between. This CDR3 contains 14 residues. Germline-derived CDR1 and CDR2 are MNHNS and SASEGT. CDR3 sequence (DNA): TGTGCCAGCAGTGAAGCGCTGAGGCGAGGGACCCAGTACTTC. Residues: CASSEALRRGTQYF.

The chain links TRBV5-4 to TRBJ1-2; D is possibly TRBD1 (5 bases). Germline CDR1 reads SGHNT; CDR2 reads YYREEE (reference sequence). CDR3 length equals 13 residues. With 3 bases removed from V and 4 bases from J, the gap between germline ends came to 10 bases. DNA for the CDR3: TGTGCCAGCAGCTCCGACAGATTCTATGGCTACACCTTC. It is translated as CASSSDRFYGYTF.

The V and J genes are TRBV12-2 and TRBJ2-6; the table's TRBD1 call for D was not verified on the DNA. TRBV12-2 has pseudogene status. The CDR3 totals 21 residues. CDR3 in DNA: TGTGCAAGTCTTAGAGGGGACAGGTATAGATCCGCTTACTCTGGGGCCAACGTCCTGACTTTC. Translating it yields CASLRGDRYRSAYSGANVLTF.

This clone turned up a few times. The chain has TRBV5-1 and TRBJ1-4; D perhaps matches TRBD1 (6 bases). Trimming cost V 4 bases and J 1 base, with 17 bases left between them. This CDR3 has 17 amino acids. Germline V gene lookup returns CDR1 SGHRS and CDR2 YFSETQ. The CDR3 DNA follows: TGCGCCAGCAGCGTTACAGGGTTTCATGGAACTAATGAAAAACTGTTTTTT. It encodes CASSVTGFHGTNEKLFF.

The CDR3 sequence: CASSRDRGTEAFF. Written as DNA, the CDR3 is TGTGCCAGCAGCCGCGACAGGGGCACTGAAGCTTTCTTT. This chain links TRBV13 with TRBJ1-1, with TRBD1 identical over 8 bases. The length of the CDR3 is 13 residues. The V segment lost 5 bases and the J segment 4 bases; nucleotides outside the gene matches: 3. The germline gives CDR1 PRHDT, CDR2 FYEKMQ (reference sequence). Together with reference TRBV13 and TRBJ1-1, the CDR3 gives the full variable domain: AAGVIQSPRHLIKEKRETATLKCYPIPRHDTVYWYQQGPGQDPQFLISFYEKMQSDKGSIPDRFSAQQFSDYHSELNMSSLELGDSALYFCASSRDRGTEAFFGQGTRLTVV.

V gene TRBV2 combines with J gene TRBJ2-3, with a weak D call TRBD1 (6 bases). In germline, CDR1 is SNHLY, CDR2 FYNNEI. The CDR3 totals 15 residues. Trimming shortened V by 5 bases and J by 5 bases, and 17 bases separated the two germline ends. The CDR3 sequence: CASSRDTVGIDTQYF. CDR3 nucleotides: TGTGCCAGCAGTAGGGACACCGTCGGAATAGATACGCAGTATTTT.

The V and J genes are TRBV3-1 (or the pseudogene TRBV3-2) and TRBJ1-2, with 8 bases aligning to TRBD1. The CDR3 consists of 16 residues. J lost 3 bases, V lost 3 bases, and 9 bases had no gene match. Germline CDR1 and CDR2: LGHDT and YNNKEL (reference sequence). As DNA, the CDR3 is TGTGCCAGCAGCCATTTAACCTCGGGACAGGACTATGGCTACACCTTC. Amino acid sequence: CASSHLTSGQDYGYTF.

The V gene is TRBV6-5, the J gene TRBJ2-7; 10 positions agree with TRBD2. The trim removed 7 bases at V and 4 bases at J, leaving 7 bases unmatched. Germline loops: CDR1 MNHEY, CDR2 SVGAGI. The length of the CDR3 is 14 residues. The CDR3 DNA sequence: TGTGCCAGCATGGAAACTAGCGGGGCTTACGAGCAGTACTTC. It codes for CASMETSGAYEQYF.

The CDR3 coding sequence is TGTGTCAGAAGCTTGCGGGCAGGGGCTAACTACGAGCAGTACTTC. This translates into CVRSLRAGANYEQYF. The V gene is TRBV7-5, the J gene TRBJ2-7; the table gives TRBD1 as D, unverified against the DNA. TRBV7-5 is labeled a pseudogene. The CDR3 runs 15 residues.

The chain links TRBV7-6 to TRBJ2-1; 8 bases fit TRBD2. This CDR3 comprises 15 residues. After removal of 1 base from V and 9 bases from J, the junction contained 8 bases not matched to a gene. Per the germline V gene, CDR1 is SGHVS and CDR2 is FNYEAQ. The CDR3 loop reads CASSLGTSWGSEQFF. The CDR3 DNA is TGTGCCAGCAGCTTAGGGACTAGCTGGGGTAGTGAGCAGTTCTTC.

The gene calls are TRBV19 and TRBJ2-6, with D hard to call. Germline assignment: CDR1 LNHDA and CDR2 SQIVND (reference sequence). V gave up 7 bases and J gave up 0 bases, with 10 bases separating them. There are 15 residues in the CDR3. CDR3 in amino acids: CASTPAASGANVLTF. The CDR3, as DNA: TGTGCCAGTACCCCTGCGGCCTCTGGGGCCAACGTCCTGACTTTC.

V and J are TRBV27 and TRBJ2-7; 9 nucleotides agree with TRBD2. The length of the CDR3 is 15 residues. The V segment lost 6 bases and the J segment 0 bases; nucleotides outside the gene matches: 6. Germline assignment: CDR1 MNHEY and CDR2 SMNVEV (reference sequence). The CDR3 sequence: CASRPLAGASYEQYF. As DNA, the CDR3 is TGTGCCAGCAGACCACTAGCGGGTGCCTCCTACGAGCAGTACTTC.

The sample holds one count of this clone. This rearrangement joins TRBV7-8 to TRBJ1-1, with TRBD1 as a possible D gene (5 bases). Looked up from germline, CDR1 is SGHVS and CDR2 is FQNEAQ. V dropped 1 base and J dropped 5 bases, with 17 bases sitting between them. There are 16 residues in the CDR3. The CDR3, as DNA: TGTGCCAGCAGCTTAGAGGCCAGGGCGGTTAGGACTGAAGCTTTCTTT. As protein: CASSLEARAVRTEAFF.

CDR3 amino acids: CASSQGGLVVTGELFF. The CDR3 DNA follows: TGTGCCAGCAGCCAAGGGGGACTAGTAGTTACCGGGGAGCTGTTTTTT. This chain connects TRBV3-1 (or the pseudogene TRBV3-2) to TRBJ2-2; 8 nucleotides line up with TRBD2. Germline trimming cut 1 base from V and 5 bases from J; bases unmatched to any gene: 6. This CDR3 is 16 amino acids long. CDR1 LGHDT and CDR2 YNNKEL come from the germline V gene (reference sequence).

J is TRBJ2-1 and V is TRBV6-5, with D maybe TRBD2 (6 bases). This CDR3 has 12 residues. Per the germline V gene, CDR1 is MNHEY and CDR2 is SVGAGI. Trimming pared 7 bases from V and 10 bases from J, leaving 14 bases between. The CDR3 region is CASTPGGGEQFF. In nucleotides, the CDR3 is TGTGCCAGCACCCCCGGGGGAGGAGAGCAGTTCTTC.

The chain has TRBV20-1 and TRBJ1-2; 7 bases agree with TRBD1. Germline loops: CDR1 DFQATT, CDR2 SNEGSKA (reference sequence). The CDR3 loop spans 11 amino acids. V trimming: 6 bases; J trimming: 6 bases; junction bases outside the gene matches: 4. In DNA, the CDR3 is TGCAGTGCGCAGACAGGGCATGGCTACACCTTC. It encodes CSAQTGHGYTF.

The chain recombines TRBV18 with TRBJ1-3; D is undetermined. The V gene's germline CDR1 is KGHSH and CDR2 LQKENI. The CDR3 has 14 residues. Trimming stripped 3 bases from V and 0 bases from J, with 6 bases between. This CDR3 reads CASSPESSGNTIYF. The CDR3 DNA sequence: TGTGCCAGCTCACCCGAGAGCTCTGGAAACACCATATATTTT.

The V gene is TRBV28, the J gene TRBJ1-5; no clear D gene. CDR3 length equals 12 residues. V was shortened by 6 bases and J by 5 bases, with 8 bases between the two germline ends. Germline V CDR1 and CDR2: MDHEN, SYDVKM. The CDR3 loop is CASSPADQPQHF. Written as DNA, the CDR3 is TGTGCCAGCAGCCCAGCGGATCAGCCCCAGCATTTT.

The V and J genes are TRBV7-9 and TRBJ1-2, with 7 bases lining up with TRBD1. V dropped 3 bases and J dropped 2; count of bases not matched to a gene: 3. Germline loops: CDR1 SEHNR, CDR2 FQNEAQ (reference sequence). The CDR3 extends over 14 amino acids. CDR3 coding DNA: TGTGCCAGCAGCTTGAACAGGGGAAACTATGGCTACACCTTC. This translates into CASSLNRGNYGYTF.

This chain uses TRBV27 with TRBJ2-7; 8 bases align to TRBD2. Per germline, CDR1 MNHEY and CDR2 SMNVEV (reference sequence). This CDR3 has 15 residues. V was pared by 7 bases and J by 2 bases, with 10 bases of the junction left unmatched. The CDR3 spells CASMDGGGTPYEQYF. CDR3 bases: TGTGCCAGCATGGACGGCGGGGGGACCCCCTACGAGCAGTACTTC.

The V gene is TRBV5-1, the J gene TRBJ2-2, with D possibly being TRBD1 (6 bases). Germline assignment: CDR1 SGHRS and CDR2 YFSETQ. The CDR3 is 14 amino acids. Trimming removed 0 bases at V and 7 bases at J, with 10 bases between. Here the CDR3 reads CASSLAAGVGELFF. CDR3 nucleotides: TGCGCCAGCAGCTTGGCTGCAGGGGTCGGGGAGCTGTTTTTT.

The chain combines TRBV6-5 with TRBJ2-7; tentative D call: TRBD2 (5 bases). Germline V gene lookup returns CDR1 MNHEY and CDR2 SVGAGI. This CDR3 is built from 14 residues. With 7 bases removed from V and 2 bases from J, the gap between germline ends came to 15 bases. In DNA form, the CDR3 reads TGTGCCAGCAAGTACCGGGAAACTACCTACGAGCAGTACTTC. Translated: CASKYRETTYEQYF.

This clone was seen a single time. The chain carries TRBV5-4 and TRBJ2-3, with D uncertain. Germline CDR1 reads SGHNT; CDR2 reads YYREEE (reference sequence). V lost 4 bases to trimming and J lost 6 bases, with 6 bases between them. CDR3 length: 11 amino acids. Here the CDR3 reads CASSGQDTQYF. CDR3 nucleotide sequence: TGTGCCAGCAGCGGTCAGGATACGCAGTATTTT.

The CDR3 here is CASKRLAPDGYTF. The CDR3 coding sequence is TGTGCCAGCAAACGTTTAGCCCCCGATGGCTACACCTTC. This rearrangement joins TRBV27 to TRBJ1-2; D remains ambiguous. Per the germline V gene, CDR1 is MNHEY and CDR2 is SMNVEV (reference sequence). The CDR3 length is 13 residues. The germline V and J ends were trimmed by 7 bases and 6 bases, with 15 bases remaining between them.

This chain joins TRBV7-9 and TRBJ1-2, with D maybe TRBD1 (6 bases). This CDR3 is built from 18 residues. Trimming left V 7 bases short and J 1 base short, with 25 bases between. The germline V gene has CDR1 SEHNR and CDR2 FQNEAQ (reference sequence). The CDR3 DNA reads as TGTGCCAGCATCCACACTGGGACACCACCTCGGTTTAACTATGGCTACACCTTC. Its protein is CASIHTGTPPRFNYGYTF.